This passage covers 8 T cell receptor beta chains from one sample sequenced in a study of T cells in Graves' hyperthyroidism and ophthalmopathy. RNA transcripts provided the source from which TCR beta CDR3 regions were amplified. When the TCR CDR3 underwent first-round RT-PCR, the HTBI primer set was used. TCRdb re-called the multiplex PCR reads through MiXCR, storing one row per CDR3 protein. This sample has under 400,000 distinct CDR3 sequences, with about 25% found just once. Source material: blood. All receptors come from a man in his forties or fifties with Graves' hyperthyroidism.

This clonotype was detected only a few times. The chain is built from TRBV24-1 and TRBJ2-3; 14 bases are a match to TRBD2. This CDR3 is built from 16 residues. CDR1 is KGHDR and CDR2 is SFDVKD in the germline V gene. V was pared by 4 bases and J by 4 bases, with 3 bases of the junction left unmatched. CDR3 region: CATSDRLAGGPDTQYF. In DNA, the CDR3 is TGTGCCACCAGTGACCGACTAGCGGGAGGGCCAGATACGCAGTATTTT.

There are many counts of this clonotype. The chain couples TRBV2 to TRBJ2-7; D assignment may be TRBD1 or TRBD2 (5 bases each). The V gene lost 3 bases and the J gene lost 3 bases, with 12 bases spanning the gap. The CDR3 length is 14 residues. CDR1 SNHLY and CDR2 FYNNEI come from the germline V gene. Written as DNA, the CDR3 is TGTGCCAGCAGTGACCGGGACCGATACTACGAGCAGTACTTC. Its protein product is CASSDRDRYYEQYF.

On this clonotype: One end of the junction does not line up with germline, which may come from a read error. The J gene is TRBJ2-3, the V gene TRBV12-3 or TRBV12-4, with unresolved D. This CDR3 comprises 14 residues. For the CDR3, the DNA is TGTGCCAGCAGCCACCTTGATAGCACAGCTACGCAGTATTTT. As protein: CASSHLDSTATQYF.

This chain uses TRBV20-1 with TRBJ2-3; D possibly corresponds to TRBD2 (5 bases). The V gene's germline CDR1 is DFQATT and CDR2 SNEGSKA (reference sequence). Deletions cut 0 bases from V and 5 bases from J, with 12 bases between. This CDR3 region has 14 residues. CDR3 amino acids: CSARDESGRDTQYF. For the CDR3, the DNA is TGCAGTGCTAGAGATGAGAGCGGTAGAGATACGCAGTATTTT.

This clonotype appeared many times. The chain uses TRBV2 and TRBJ2-5, with D perhaps matching TRBD1 or TRBD2 (5 bases each). The CDR3 contains 14 residues. CDR1 SNHLY and CDR2 FYNNEI come from the germline V gene. With 8 bases removed from V and 1 base from J, the gap between germline ends came to 14 bases. The CDR3 region is CASGKGTVQETQYF. The DNA for the CDR3 is TGTGCCAGCGGGAAAGGGACGGTCCAAGAGACCCAGTACTTC. The full variable domain, completed using reference TRBV2 and TRBJ2-5, is EPEVTQTPSHQVTQMGQEVILRCVPISNHLYFYWYRQILGQKVEFLVSFYNNEISEKSEIFDDQFSVERPDGSNFTLKIRSTKLEDSAMYFCASGKGTVQETQYFGPGTRLLVL.

This clonotype was observed a single time. The rearrangement links TRBV20-1 to TRBJ2-5, with D perhaps matching TRBD2 (6 bases). The length of the CDR3 is 15 residues. V lost 2 bases to trimming and J lost 5 bases, with 18 bases between them. The germline gives CDR1 DFQATT, CDR2 SNEGSKA (reference sequence). For the CDR3, the DNA is TGCAGTGCTAGAACACCCGGGACTCAAAGGGAGACCCAGTACTTC. The encoded protein is CSARTPGTQRETQYF.

This clonotype turned up a few times. This rearrangement joins TRBV19 to TRBJ1-5; TRBD1 might be the D (6 bases). CDR3 length equals 11 residues. Germline-derived CDR1 and CDR2 are LNHDA and SQIVND (reference sequence). V dropped 3 bases and J dropped 10 bases, with 7 bases sitting between them. The CDR3 loop is CASSMGGPQHF. The CDR3 nucleotides read TGTGCCAGTAGTATGGGGGGCCCCCAGCATTTT.

This clonotype was recorded a few times. The chain couples TRBV7-3 to TRBJ2-1; no definite D call. CDR1 is SGHTA and CDR2 is FQGTGA in the germline V gene. The CDR3 runs 16 residues. V was pared by 3 bases and J by 5 bases, with 17 bases between. CDR3 amino acids: CASSFQEPGPDNEQFF. The CDR3 region has the DNA TGTGCCAGCAGCTTTCAGGAACCCGGGCCCGACAATGAGCAGTTCTTC.